The clone carrying this T cell receptor beta chain was seen more than once but under ten times. The data are from a study of blood T cell repertoires in COVID-19. Study-wide background: The United States, Italy and Spain supplied acute and convalescent COVID-19 samples. PBMCs, B-cell-depleted T cells, or T cells were the source of the cDNA or gDNA that made up the material.

Libraries were prepared by immunoSEQ multiplex PCR; TCRdb keeps only in-frame clonotypes and omits some of them. The data hold approximately 240,000 clones, with around 80% observed a single time. This TCR came from a woman in her 40s with active or convalescent COVID-19. The sample taken for sequencing was peripheral blood.

CDR3 coding DNA: TGCGCCAGCAGCTTGGCGGGGAGCCCCCCGACCGGAGGGAACACCATATATTTT. Translating gives CASSLAGSPPTGGNTIYF. The chain uses TRBV5-1 and TRBJ1-3; D unresolved. CDR3 length equals 18 residues. Germline lookup yields CDR1 SGHRS and CDR2 YFSETQ. Between the trimmed V and J ends, which lost 0 bases and 7 bases, there was a span of 23 bases.